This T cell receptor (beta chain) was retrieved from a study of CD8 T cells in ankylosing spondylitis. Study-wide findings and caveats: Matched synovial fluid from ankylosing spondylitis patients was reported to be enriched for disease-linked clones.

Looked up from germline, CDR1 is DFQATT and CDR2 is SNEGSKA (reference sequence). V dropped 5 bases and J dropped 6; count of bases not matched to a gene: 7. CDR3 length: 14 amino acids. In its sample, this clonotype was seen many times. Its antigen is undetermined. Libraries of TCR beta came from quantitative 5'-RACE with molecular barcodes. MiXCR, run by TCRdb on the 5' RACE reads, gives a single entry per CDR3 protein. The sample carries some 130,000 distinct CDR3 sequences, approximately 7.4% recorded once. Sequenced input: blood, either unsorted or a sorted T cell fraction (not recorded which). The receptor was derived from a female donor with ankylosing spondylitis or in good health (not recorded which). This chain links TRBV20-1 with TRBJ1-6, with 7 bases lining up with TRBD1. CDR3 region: CSALQGRVNSPLHF. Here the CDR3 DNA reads TGCAGTGCTCTACAGGGGCGGGTTAATTCACCCCTCCACTTT.